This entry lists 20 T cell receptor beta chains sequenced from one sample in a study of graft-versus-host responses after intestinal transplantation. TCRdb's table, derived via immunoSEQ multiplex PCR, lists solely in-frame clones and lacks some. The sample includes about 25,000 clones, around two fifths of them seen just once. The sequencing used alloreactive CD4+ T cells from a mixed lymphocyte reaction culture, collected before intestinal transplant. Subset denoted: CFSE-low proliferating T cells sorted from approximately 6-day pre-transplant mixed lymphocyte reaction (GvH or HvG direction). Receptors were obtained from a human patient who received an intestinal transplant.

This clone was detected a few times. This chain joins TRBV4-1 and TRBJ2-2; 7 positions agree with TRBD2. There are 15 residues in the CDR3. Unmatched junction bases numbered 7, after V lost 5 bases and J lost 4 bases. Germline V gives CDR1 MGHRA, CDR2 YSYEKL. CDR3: CASSGSGALTGELFF. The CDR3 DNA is TGCGCCAGCAGCGGCAGCGGGGCCCTCACCGGGGAGCTGTTTTTT.

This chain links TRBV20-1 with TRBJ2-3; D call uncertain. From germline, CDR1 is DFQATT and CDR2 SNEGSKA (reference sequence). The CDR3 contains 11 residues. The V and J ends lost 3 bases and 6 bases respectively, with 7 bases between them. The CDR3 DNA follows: TGCAGTGCTAGCAGGCTCGATACGCAGTATTTT. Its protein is CSASRLDTQYF.

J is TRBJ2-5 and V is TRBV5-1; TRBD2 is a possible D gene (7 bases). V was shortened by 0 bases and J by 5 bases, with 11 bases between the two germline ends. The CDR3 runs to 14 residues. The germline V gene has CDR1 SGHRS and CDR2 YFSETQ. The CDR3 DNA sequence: TGCGCCAGCAGCTTGGAGGGGGGGAGGGAGACCCAGTACTTC. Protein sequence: CASSLEGGRETQYF.

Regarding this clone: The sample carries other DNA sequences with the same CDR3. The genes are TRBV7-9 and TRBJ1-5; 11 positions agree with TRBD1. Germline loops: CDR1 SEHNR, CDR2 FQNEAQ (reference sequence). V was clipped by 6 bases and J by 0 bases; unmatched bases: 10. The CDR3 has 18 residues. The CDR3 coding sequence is TGTGCCAGCAGTCCTGGGACAGGGGGATGGGGTAGCAATCAGCCCCAGCATTTT. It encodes CASSPGTGGWGSNQPQHF. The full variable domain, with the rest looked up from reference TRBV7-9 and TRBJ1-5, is DTGVSQNPRHKITKRGQNVTFRCDPISEHNRLYWYRQTLGQGPEFLTYFQNEAQLEKSRLLSDRFSAERPKGSFSTLEIQRTEQGDSAMYLCASSPGTGGWGSNQPQHFGDGTRLSIL.

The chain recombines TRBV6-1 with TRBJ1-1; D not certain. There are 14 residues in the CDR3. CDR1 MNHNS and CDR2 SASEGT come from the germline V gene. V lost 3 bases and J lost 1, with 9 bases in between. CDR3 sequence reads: CASSDPNRNTEAFF. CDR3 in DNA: TGTGCCAGCAGTGATCCTAACAGGAACACTGAAGCTTTCTTT.

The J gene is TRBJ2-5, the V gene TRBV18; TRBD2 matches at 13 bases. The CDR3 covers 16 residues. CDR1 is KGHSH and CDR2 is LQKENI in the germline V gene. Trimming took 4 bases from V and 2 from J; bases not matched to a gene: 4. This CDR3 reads CASSQGLAGAQETQYF. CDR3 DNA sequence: TGTGCCAGCTCACAAGGACTAGCGGGAGCACAAGAGACCCAGTACTTC.

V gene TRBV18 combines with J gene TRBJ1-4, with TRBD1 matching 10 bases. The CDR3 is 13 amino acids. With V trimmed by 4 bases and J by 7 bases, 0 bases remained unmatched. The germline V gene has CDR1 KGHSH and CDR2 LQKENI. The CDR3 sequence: CASSRDRGEKLFF. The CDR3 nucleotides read TGTGCCAGCTCACGGGACAGGGGTGAAAAACTGTTTTTT.

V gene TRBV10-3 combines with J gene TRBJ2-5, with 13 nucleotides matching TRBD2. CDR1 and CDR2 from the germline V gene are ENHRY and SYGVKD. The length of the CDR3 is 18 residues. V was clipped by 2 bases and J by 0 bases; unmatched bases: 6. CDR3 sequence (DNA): TGTGCCATCAGTGAGAGACTAGCGGGGGGCCCGTACCAAGAGACCCAGTACTTC. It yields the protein CAISERLAGGPYQETQYF.

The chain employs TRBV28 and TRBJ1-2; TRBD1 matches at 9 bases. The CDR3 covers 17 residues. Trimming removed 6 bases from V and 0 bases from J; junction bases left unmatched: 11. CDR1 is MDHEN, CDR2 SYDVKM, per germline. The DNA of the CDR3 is TGTGCCAGCAGAAAGCCGGGACAGGGATCCTCTAACTATGGCTACACCTTC. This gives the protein CASRKPGQGSSNYGYTF.

CDR3 in DNA: TGTGCCAGCAGTCCCGTGGGGGGACTAGAGAGATACGAGCAGTACTTC. Its translation: CASSPVGGLERYEQYF. V is TRBV2 and J is TRBJ2-7; 8 bases map to TRBD2. The CDR3 is 16 residues long. CDR1 is SNHLY and CDR2 is FYNNEI in the germline V gene. V was pared by 5 bases and J by 4 bases, with 13 bases of the junction left unmatched.

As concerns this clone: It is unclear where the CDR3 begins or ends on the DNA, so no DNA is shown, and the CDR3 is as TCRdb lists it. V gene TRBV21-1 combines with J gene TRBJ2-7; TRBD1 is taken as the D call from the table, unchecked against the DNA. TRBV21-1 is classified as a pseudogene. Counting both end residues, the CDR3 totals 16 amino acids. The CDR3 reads CASSPRVGQGAYEQYF.

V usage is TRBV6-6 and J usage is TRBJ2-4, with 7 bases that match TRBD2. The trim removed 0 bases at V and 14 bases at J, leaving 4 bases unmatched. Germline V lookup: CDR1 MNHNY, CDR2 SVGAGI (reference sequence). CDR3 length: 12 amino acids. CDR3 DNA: TGTGCCAGCAGTTACTCGCTAGCGGACGAGTACTTC. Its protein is CASSYSLADEYF.

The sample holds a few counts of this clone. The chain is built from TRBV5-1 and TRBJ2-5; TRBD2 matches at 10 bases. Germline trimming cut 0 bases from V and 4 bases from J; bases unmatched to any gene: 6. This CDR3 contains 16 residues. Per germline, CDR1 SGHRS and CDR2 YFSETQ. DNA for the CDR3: TGCGCCAGCAGCTTGGTAGCGGGGGGAGGCGGAGAGACCCAGTACTTC. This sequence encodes CASSLVAGGGGETQYF.

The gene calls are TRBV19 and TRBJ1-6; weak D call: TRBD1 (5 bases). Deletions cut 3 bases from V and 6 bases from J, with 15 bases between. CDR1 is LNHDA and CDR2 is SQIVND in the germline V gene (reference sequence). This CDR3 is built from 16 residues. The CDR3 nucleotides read TGTGCCAGTAGTATTTATTGGGGCCTGGGTAATTCACCCCTCCACTTT. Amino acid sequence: CASSIYWGLGNSPLHF.

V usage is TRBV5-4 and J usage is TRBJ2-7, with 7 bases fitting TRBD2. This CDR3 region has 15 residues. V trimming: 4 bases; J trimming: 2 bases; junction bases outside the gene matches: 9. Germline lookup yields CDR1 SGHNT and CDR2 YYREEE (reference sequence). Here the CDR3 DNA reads TGTGCCAGCAGCCCACCGCCGGGAGGCCCCTACGAGCAGTACTTC. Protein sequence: CASSPPPGGPYEQYF.

As DNA, the CDR3 is TGTGCCAGCAGCTCCTCAACAGCTAGCGGGAGGGCGCAGTATTTT. This codes for CASSSSTASGRAQYF. V usage is TRBV11-2 and J usage is TRBJ2-3, with 12 bases fitting TRBD2. This CDR3 comprises 15 residues. The junction had 9 bases not matched to a gene; V was cut back by 4 bases and J by 10 bases. Germline V gives CDR1 SGHAT, CDR2 FQNNGV.

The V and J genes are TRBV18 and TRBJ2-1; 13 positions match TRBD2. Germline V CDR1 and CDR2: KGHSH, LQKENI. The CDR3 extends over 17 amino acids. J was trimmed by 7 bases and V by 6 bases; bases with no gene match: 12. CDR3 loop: CASSLGGLAGIGNEQFF. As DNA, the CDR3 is TGTGCCAGCTCCCTCGGGGGACTAGCGGGGATTGGGAATGAGCAGTTCTTC.

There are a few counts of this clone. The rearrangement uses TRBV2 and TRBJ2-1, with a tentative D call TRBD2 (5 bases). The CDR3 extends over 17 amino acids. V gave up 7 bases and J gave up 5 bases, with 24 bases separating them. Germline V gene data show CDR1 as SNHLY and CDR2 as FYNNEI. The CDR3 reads CASMREIIGPTNNEQFF. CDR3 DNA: TGTGCCAGCATGAGGGAAATTATAGGGCCGACCAACAATGAGCAGTTCTTC. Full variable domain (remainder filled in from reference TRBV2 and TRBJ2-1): EPEVTQTPSHQVTQMGQEVILRCVPISNHLYFYWYRQILGQKVEFLVSFYNNEISEKSEIFDDQFSVERPDGSNFTLKIRSTKLEDSAMYFCASMREIIGPTNNEQFFGPGTRLTVL.

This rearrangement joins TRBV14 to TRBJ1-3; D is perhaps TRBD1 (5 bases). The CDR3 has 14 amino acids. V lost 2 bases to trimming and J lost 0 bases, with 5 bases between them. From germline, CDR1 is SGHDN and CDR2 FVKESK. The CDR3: CASSQTGSGNTIYF. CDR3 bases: TGTGCCAGCAGCCAAACAGGCTCTGGAAACACCATATATTTT.

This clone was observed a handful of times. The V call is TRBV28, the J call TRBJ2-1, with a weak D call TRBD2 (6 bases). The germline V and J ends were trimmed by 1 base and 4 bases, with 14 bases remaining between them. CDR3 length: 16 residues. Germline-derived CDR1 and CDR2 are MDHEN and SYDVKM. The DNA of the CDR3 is TGTGCCAGCAGTTTATTATGGAGGAGGGGTTACAATGAGCAGTTCTTC. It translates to CASSLLWRRGYNEQFF. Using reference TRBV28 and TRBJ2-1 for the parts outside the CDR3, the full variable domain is DVKVTQSSRYLVKRTGEKVFLECVQDMDHENMFWYRQDPGLGLRLIYFSYDVKMKEKGDIPEGYSVSREKKERFSLILESASTNQTSMYLCASSLLWRRGYNEQFFGPGTRLTVL.